This TCR beta chain was sequenced in a study of blood T cell repertoires in COVID-19. The overall study: Researchers got acute and convalescent COVID-19 samples from the United States, Italy and Spain. PBMCs, B-cell-depleted T cells, or T cells were the source of the cDNA or gDNA that made up the material.

Assay used: immunoSEQ multiplex PCR; TCRdb lists only in-frame clones, some missing. The sample records over 85,000 clones, roughly 86% being singletons. Germline V gene lookup returns CDR1 KGHSH and CDR2 LQKENI. V lost 6 bases and J lost 3, with 15 bases in between. The CDR3 extends over 14 amino acids. Sequences were obtained from peripheral blood. The chain recombines TRBV18 with TRBJ2-7, with D tentatively TRBD1 (5 bases). The sequence came from a man between 35 and 55 years old with active or convalescent COVID-19. The CDR3 nucleotides read TGTGCCAGCTCCTCGAAAGGGGTGGGCTACGAGCAGTACTTC. Translated, it gives CASSSKGVGYEQYF.